Here is one TCR beta chain with its context. Its specificity is not known. The sample belongs to a study of T cell responses to AZD1222 COVID-19 vaccine. Study observations and caveats: An increase in Spike-specific TCR breadth and depth was observed after two AZD1222 doses. Regions 160-218 and 743-854 dominated among vaccine-associated CD4 TCRs spanning spike. Females made up more of the donors, who were largely white British, and clonal diversity may have come out too low.

The method was immunoSEQ multiplex PCR; TCRdb's version includes in-frame clones alone and lacks a portion of them. The table includes 150,000 to 160,000 clones, 85% to 90% detected once. The CDR3 totals 14 residues. V lost 1 base and J lost 9, with 11 bases in between. Germline assignment: CDR1 SGHKS and CDR2 YYEKEE (reference sequence). The V call is TRBV5-5, the J call TRBJ1-6, with a weak D call TRBD1 (6 bases). This sequence was found in an adult in good health. The specimen was peripheral blood, collected on day 0 of MenACWY control vaccination. The DNA for the CDR3 is TGTGCCAGCAGCTTGCAACAGGGTTTTTCACCCCTCCACTTT. Encoded protein: CASSLQQGFSPLHF.